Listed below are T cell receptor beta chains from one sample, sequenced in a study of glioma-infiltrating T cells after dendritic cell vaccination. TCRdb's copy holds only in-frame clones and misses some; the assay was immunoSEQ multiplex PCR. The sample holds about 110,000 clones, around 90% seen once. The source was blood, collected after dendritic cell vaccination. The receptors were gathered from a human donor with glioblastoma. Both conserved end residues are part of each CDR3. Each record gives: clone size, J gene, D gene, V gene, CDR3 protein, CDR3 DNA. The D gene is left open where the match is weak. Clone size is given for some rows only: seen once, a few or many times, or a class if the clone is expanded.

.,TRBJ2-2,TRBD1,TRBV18,CASTTGTGHTGELFF,TGTGCCAGCACCACCGGGACAGGGCACACCGGGGAGCTGTTTTTT
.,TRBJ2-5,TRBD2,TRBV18,CASSPLNLAGGVETQYF,TGTGCCAGCTCACCACTGAACCTAGCGGGAGGCGTAGAGACCCAGTACTTC
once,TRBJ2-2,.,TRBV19,CASSTTHTGELFF,TGTGCCAGTAGTACGACACATACCGGGGAGCTGTTTTTT
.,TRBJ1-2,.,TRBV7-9,CASSGDRNYGYTF,TGTGCCAGCAGCGGAGACAGAAACTATGGCTACACCTTC
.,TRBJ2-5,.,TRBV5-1,CASSPTGFGETQYF,TGCGCCAGCAGCCCCACAGGGTTCGGGGAGACCCAGTACTTC
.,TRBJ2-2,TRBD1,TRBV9,CASSVGAGQGRSGELFF,TGTGCCAGCAGCGTAGGAGCGGGACAGGGGCGGTCTGGGGAGCTGTTTTTT
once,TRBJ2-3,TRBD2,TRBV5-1,CASSLALAGGSDTQYF,TGCGCCAGCAGCTTGGCGCTAGCGGGAGGATCTGATACGCAGTATTTT
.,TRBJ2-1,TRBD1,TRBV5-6,CASSLEGQGAHEQFF,TGTGCCAGCAGCTTGGAGGGACAGGGGGCCCATGAGCAGTTCTTC
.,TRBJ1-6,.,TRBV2,CASRLQVSYNSPLHF,TGTGCCAGCAGACTACAGGTTTCCTATAATTCCCCCCTCCACTTT
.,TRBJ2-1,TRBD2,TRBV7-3,CASSLVGGSLYNEQFF,TGTGCCAGCAGCTTGGTGGGCGGGAGCCTCTACAATGAGCAGTTCTTC
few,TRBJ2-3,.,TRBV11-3,CASSPGERNTDTQYF,TGTGCCAGCAGCCCAGGGGAGCGGAACACAGATACGCAGTATTTT
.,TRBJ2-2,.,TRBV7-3,CASSLQGAGELFF,TGTGCCAGCAGCTTACAGGGCGCCGGGGAGCTGTTTTTT
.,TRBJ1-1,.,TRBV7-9,CASSFSTGTFF,TGTGCCAGCAGCTTTTCAACCGGGACTTTCTTT
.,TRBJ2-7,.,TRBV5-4,CASSYGGTTLPEQYF,TGTGCCAGCAGCTACGGAGGGACCACACTTCCCGAGCAGTACTTC
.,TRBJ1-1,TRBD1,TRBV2,CASSGDSMNTEAFF,TGTGCCAGCAGTGGGGACAGTATGAACACTGAAGCTTTCTTT
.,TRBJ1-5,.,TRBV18,CASSPATGGNQPQHF,TGTGCCAGCTCACCAGCGACAGGAGGTAATCAGCCCCAGCATTTT
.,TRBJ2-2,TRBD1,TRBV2,CASSPPPGTGVNTGELFF,TGTGCCAGCAGCCCCCCGCCAGGGACAGGGGTTAACACCGGGGAGCTGTTTTTT
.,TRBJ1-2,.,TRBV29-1,CSGQGNYGYTF,TGCAGTGGCCAGGGTAACTATGGCTACACCTTC
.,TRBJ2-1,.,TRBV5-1,CASKGQEGHVYNEQFF,TGCGCCAGCAAGGGCCAGGAGGGGCACGTCTACAATGAGCAGTTCTTC
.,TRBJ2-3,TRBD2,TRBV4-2,CASSPGGGGLRTDTQYF,TGTGCCAGCAGCCCGGGCGGCGGGGGGTTACGCACAGATACGCAGTATTTT
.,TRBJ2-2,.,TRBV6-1,CASTPGRVTGELFF,TGTGCCAGCACCCCCGGTCGAGTTACCGGGGAGCTGTTTTTT
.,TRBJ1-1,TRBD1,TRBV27,CASSLATGWDTFF,TGTGCCAGCAGTTTGGCGACAGGGTGGGATACTTTCTTT
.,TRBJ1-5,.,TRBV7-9,CASSPGLSGEPQHF,TGTGCCAGCAGCCCAGGACTATCCGGGGAGCCCCAGCATTTT